This T cell receptor (beta chain) was retrieved from a study of T cell responses to AZD1222 COVID-19 vaccine. On the study more broadly: Second-dose recipients at about 4 or about 12 weeks were treated as one pooled group. The study, taken as a whole, reports: Variant regions that are unmutated are reportedly the target of nearly half of spike-specific TCRs. Vaccine-associated CD4 TCRs ranged over spike, dominating at 160-218 and 743-854. All repertoire sampling was performed exclusively after the peak T cell response.

Germline lookup yields CDR1 SGHRS and CDR2 YFSETQ. V lost 6 bases, J lost 2 bases, and 6 bases stayed unmatched. This CDR3 has 15 amino acids. A note on this clone: Its antigen remains unknown.

The table came from immunoSEQ multiplex PCR; TCRdb's copy has only in-frame clones and leaves some out. The data show about 170,000 clones, 80% to 90% seen once. The chain links TRBV5-1 to TRBJ2-5; 11 positions match TRBD2. This TCR derives from an adult in good health. The sequences come from peripheral blood, collected on day 0 of AZD1222 vaccination. The CDR3 DNA reads TGCGCCAGCACGGTGGTAGCGGGGGGGCAAGAGACCCAGTACTTC. Encoded protein: CASTVVAGGQETQYF.